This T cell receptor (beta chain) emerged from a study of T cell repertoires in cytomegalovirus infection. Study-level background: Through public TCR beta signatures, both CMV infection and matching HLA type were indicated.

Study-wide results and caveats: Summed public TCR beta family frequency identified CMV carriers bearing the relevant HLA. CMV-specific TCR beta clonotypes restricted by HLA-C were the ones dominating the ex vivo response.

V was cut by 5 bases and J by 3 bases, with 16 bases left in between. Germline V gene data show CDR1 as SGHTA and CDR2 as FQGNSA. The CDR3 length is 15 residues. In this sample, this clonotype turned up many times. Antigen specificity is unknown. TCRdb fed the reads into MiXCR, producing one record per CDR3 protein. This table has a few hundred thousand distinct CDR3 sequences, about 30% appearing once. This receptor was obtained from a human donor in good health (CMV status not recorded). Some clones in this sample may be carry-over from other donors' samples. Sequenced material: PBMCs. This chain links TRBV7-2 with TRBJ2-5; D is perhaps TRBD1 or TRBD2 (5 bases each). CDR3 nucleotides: TGTGCCAGCAGCCCCGGGTCAGGGACGGAAGAGACCCAGTACTTC. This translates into CASSPGSGTEETQYF.